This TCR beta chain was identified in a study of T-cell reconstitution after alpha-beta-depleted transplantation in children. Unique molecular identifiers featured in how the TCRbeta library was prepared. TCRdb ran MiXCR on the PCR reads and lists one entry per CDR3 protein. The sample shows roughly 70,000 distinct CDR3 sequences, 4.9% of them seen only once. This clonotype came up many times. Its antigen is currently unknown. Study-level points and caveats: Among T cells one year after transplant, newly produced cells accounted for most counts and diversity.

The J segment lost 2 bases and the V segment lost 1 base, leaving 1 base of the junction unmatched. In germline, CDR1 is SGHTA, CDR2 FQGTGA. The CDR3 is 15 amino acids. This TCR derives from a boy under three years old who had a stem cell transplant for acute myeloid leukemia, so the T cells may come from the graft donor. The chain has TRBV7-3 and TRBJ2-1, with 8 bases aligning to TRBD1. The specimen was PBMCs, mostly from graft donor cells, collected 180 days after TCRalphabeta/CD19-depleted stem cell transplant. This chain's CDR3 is CASSLMGQAYNEQFF. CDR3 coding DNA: TGTGCCAGCAGCTTAATGGGACAGGCCTACAATGAGCAGTTCTTC.